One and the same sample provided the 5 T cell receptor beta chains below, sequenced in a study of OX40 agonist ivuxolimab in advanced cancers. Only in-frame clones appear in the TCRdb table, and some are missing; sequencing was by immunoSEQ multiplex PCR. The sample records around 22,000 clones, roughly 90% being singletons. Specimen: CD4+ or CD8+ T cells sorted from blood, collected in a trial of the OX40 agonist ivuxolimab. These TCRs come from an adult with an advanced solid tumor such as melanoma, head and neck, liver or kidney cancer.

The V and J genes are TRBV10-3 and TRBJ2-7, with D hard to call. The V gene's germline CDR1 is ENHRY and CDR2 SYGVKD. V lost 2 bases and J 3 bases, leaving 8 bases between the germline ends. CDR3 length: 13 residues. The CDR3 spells CAISEGEYYEQYF. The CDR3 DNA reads TGTGCCATCAGTGAGGGTGAATACTACGAGCAGTACTTC.

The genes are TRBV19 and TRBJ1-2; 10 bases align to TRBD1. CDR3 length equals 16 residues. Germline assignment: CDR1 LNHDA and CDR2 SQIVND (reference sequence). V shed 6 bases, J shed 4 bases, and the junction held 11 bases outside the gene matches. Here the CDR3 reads CASRVITGTGVYGYTF. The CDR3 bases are TGTGCCAGTAGAGTCATTACCGGGACAGGGGTCTATGGCTACACCTTC. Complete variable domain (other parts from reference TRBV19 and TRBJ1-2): DGGITQSPKYLFRKEGQNVTLSCEQNLNHDAMYWYRQDPGQGLRLIYYSQIVNDFQKGDIAEGYSVSREKKESFPLTVTSAQKNPTAFYLCASRVITGTGVYGYTFGSGTRLTVV.

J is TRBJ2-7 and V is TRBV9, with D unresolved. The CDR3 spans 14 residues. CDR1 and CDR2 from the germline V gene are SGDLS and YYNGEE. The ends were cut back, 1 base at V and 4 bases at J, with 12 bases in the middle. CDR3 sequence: CASSVKGSPYEQYF. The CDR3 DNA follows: TGTGCCAGCAGCGTAAAGGGTAGCCCATACGAGCAGTACTTC.

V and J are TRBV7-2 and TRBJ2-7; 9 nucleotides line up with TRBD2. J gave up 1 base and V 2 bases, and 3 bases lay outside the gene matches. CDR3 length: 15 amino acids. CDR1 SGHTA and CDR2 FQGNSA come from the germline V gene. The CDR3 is CASSLFGLASYEQYF. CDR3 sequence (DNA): TGTGCCAGCAGCTTATTCGGACTAGCGTCCTACGAGCAGTACTTC. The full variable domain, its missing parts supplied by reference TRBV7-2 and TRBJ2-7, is GAGVSQSPSNKVTEKGKDVELRCDPISGHTALYWYRQSLGQGLEFLIYFQGNSAPDKSGLPSDRFSAERTGGSVSTLTIQRTQQEDSAVYLCASSLFGLASYEQYFGPGTRLTVT.

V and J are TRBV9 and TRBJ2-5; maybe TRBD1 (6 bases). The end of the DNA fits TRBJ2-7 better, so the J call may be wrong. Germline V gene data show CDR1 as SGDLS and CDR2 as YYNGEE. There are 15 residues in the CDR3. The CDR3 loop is CASSASDSKTYEQYF. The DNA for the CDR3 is TGTGCCAGCAGCGCTTCGGACAGCAAAACCTACGAGCAGTACTTC.